One and the same sample provided the 5 T cell receptor beta chains below, sequenced in a study of blood T cell repertoires in COVID-19. Only in-frame clones appear in the TCRdb table, and some are missing; sequencing was by immunoSEQ multiplex PCR. The table lists 40,000 or so clones, approximately 90% of them singletons. What was sequenced was peripheral blood. All receptors derive from a man between 45 and 60 years old with active COVID-19.

This CDR3 reads CASSPSLGVGQVSYEQYF. The CDR3 bases are TGTGCCAGCAGTCCAAGCCTGGGAGTGGGACAGGTCTCCTACGAGCAGTACTTC. The V gene is TRBV3-1 (or the pseudogene TRBV3-2), the J gene TRBJ2-7; 8 nucleotides line up with TRBD1. This CDR3 has 18 residues. The junction had 16 bases not matched to a gene; V was cut back by 6 bases and J by 0 bases. Germline V gene lookup returns CDR1 LGHDT and CDR2 YNNKEL (reference sequence).

This chain connects TRBV7-3 to TRBJ1-2; the D is unclear. V was clipped by 1 base and J by 7 bases, with 13 bases between them. This CDR3 contains 14 residues. CDR1 is SGHTA and CDR2 is FQGTGA in the germline V gene. CDR3 residues: CASSLSPGTSGYTF. The CDR3 DNA follows: TGTGCCAGCAGCTTAAGTCCGGGAACGTCTGGCTACACCTTC.

The chain uses TRBV4-3 and TRBJ2-5, with 10 bases matching TRBD2. V gave up 1 base and J gave up 5 bases; unmatched junction bases: 7. CDR3 length: 16 amino acids. CDR1 and CDR2 from the germline V gene are LGHNA and YSLEER. This chain's CDR3 is CASSQVGAGGPETQYF. The CDR3 coding sequence is TGCGCCAGCAGCCAAGTCGGAGCGGGGGGGCCGGAGACCCAGTACTTC.

This clone was counted once. The CDR3 region is CASLGLAKIGQYF. CDR3 bases: TGTGCCAGCCTAGGACTAGCGAAAATAGGGCAGTACTTC. This chain links TRBV2 with TRBJ2-7; TRBD2 aligns across 9 bases. The junction had 11 bases not matched to a gene; V was cut back by 8 bases and J by 9 bases. The CDR3 length is 13 residues. Germline V CDR1 and CDR2: SNHLY, FYNNEI. Looking up the rest from reference TRBV2 and TRBJ2-7 gives the full variable domain: EPEVTQTPSHQVTQMGQEVILRCVPISNHLYFYWYRQILGQKVEFLVSFYNNEISEKSEIFDDQFSVERPDGSNFTLKIRSTKLEDSAMYFCASLGLAKIGQYFGPGTRLTVT.

The chain uses TRBV9 and TRBJ1-1; no clear D gene. Trimming stripped 0 bases from V and 7 bases from J, with 13 bases between. The CDR3 is 14 residues long. Germline loops: CDR1 SGDLS, CDR2 YYNGEE. CDR3 in amino acids: CASSVGLIANEAFF. In DNA, the CDR3 is TGTGCCAGCAGCGTAGGGTTAATAGCGAATGAAGCTTTCTTT.